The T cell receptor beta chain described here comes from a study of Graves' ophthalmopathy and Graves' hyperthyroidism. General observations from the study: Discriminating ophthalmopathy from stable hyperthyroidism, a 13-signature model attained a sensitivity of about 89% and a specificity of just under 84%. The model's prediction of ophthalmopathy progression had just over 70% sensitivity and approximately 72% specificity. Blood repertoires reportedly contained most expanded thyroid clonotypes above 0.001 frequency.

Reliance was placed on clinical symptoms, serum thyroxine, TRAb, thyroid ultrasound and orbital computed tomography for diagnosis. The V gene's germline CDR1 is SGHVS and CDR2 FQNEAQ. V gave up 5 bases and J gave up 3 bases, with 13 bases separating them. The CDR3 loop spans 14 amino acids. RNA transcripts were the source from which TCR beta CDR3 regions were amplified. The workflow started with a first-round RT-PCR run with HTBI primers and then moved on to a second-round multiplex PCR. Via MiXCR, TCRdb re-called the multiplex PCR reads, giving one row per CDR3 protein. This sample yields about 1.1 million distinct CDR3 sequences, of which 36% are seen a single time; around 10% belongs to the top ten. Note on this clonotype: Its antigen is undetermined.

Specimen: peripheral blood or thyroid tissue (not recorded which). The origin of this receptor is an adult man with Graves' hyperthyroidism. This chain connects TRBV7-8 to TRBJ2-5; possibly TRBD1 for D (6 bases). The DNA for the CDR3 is TGTGCCAGCAGCCCCCCGTACAGGGAAGAGACCCAGTACTTC. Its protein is CASSPPYREETQYF.